This TCR beta chain derives from a study of blood T cell repertoires in COVID-19. Across the whole study: There were acute and convalescent COVID-19 samples, and they came from the United States, Italy and Spain.

CDR1 and CDR2 (germline): DFQATT, SNEGSKA (reference sequence). The CDR3 loop spans 15 amino acids. V dropped 3 bases and J dropped 8 bases, with 22 bases sitting between them. In the original analysis: Quantification of nucleated cells was approximated via reference gene primer amplification. Using immunoSEQ multiplex PCR, the repertoire was profiled, and TCRdb retains in-frame clones only, with some absent. The V and J calls and clone size are taken from that table; D and trimming were inferred from the DNA. In the table there are about 56,000 clones, approximately 81% of which are singletons. Patients at the Seattle site were enrolled during active infection and followed longitudinally.

The genes are TRBV20-1 and TRBJ1-2; a weak D match, TRBD1 (6 bases). What was sequenced was peripheral blood. The source of this sequence is a man in his 60s with COVID-19, enrolled during active disease. Here the CDR3 reads CSASSGFQGLGGYTF. CDR3 DNA: TGCAGTGCTAGTTCGGGCTTCCAGGGGTTGGGCGGCTACACCTTC.